This T cell receptor beta chain stems from a study of T-cell memory formation after mild COVID-19. General observations from the study: Researchers found some responding clones in pre-infection memory, a sign that cross-reactive memory joined. SARS-CoV-2 specificity was not confirmed for second-wave clones peaking on day 37. The main location of contracting CD4+ clones was CM and EM, and that of contracting CD8+ clones was EMRA.

5'RACE with constant-segment primers yielded barcoded, UMI-tagged TCR alpha and TCR beta cDNA libraries. Via MiXCR, TCRdb re-called the 5' RACE reads, giving one row per CDR3 protein. Of some 300,000 distinct CDR3 sequences listed, 20% to 25% were seen once; the top ten hold roughly 21%. Turning to this clonotype: Its cognate antigen is unknown.

The clonotype comes from a man aged 18 to 35 who had mild COVID-19 (a few samples of this study predate the infection). Cell type and time point are not known. The sequencing input was PBMCs or a T cell subset sorted from them (not recorded which).

CDR3 loop: CASSLALRLYEAFF. The CDR3 DNA reads as TGTGCCAGCAGTTTAGCGCTGAGACTGTATGAAGCTTTCTTT. The rearrangement joins TRBV12-3 or TRBV12-4 to TRBJ1-1; D is unresolved. The CDR3 contains 14 residues. V was cut by 0 bases and J by 7 bases, with 12 bases left in between.